These T cell receptor beta chains were read from a single sample in a study of long-term antiretroviral therapy in people with HIV. Here immunoSEQ multiplex PCR was the method, and the copy in TCRdb shows in-frame clones only, minus some. The sample consists of fewer than 30,000 clones, around 80% of them appearing once. Sequenced here: unsorted PBMCs, sampled 3 years after starting antiretroviral therapy. The source is a man aged 40-50 years with HIV. Each CDR3 is given with its conserved first and last residue. Fields, in order: V gene, clone size, D gene, J gene, CDR3 protein, CDR3 DNA. A D gene is named only where the DNA matches it firmly. Clone size is given for some rows only: seen once, a few or many times, or a class if the clone is expanded.

TRBV9	NA	NA	TRBJ1-2	CASSVGEPNYGYTF	TGTGCCAGCAGCGTAGGAGAGCCTAACTATGGCTACACCTTC
TRBV7-3	NA	TRBD2	TRBJ2-1	CASSTSGGDEQFF	TGTGCCAGCTCGACTAGCGGGGGGGATGAGCAGTTCTTC
TRBV4-1	NA	NA	TRBJ2-7	CASSQDPGTGENEQYF	TGCGCCAGCAGCCAAGACCCCGGGACCGGAGAGAACGAGCAGTACTTC
TRBV7-9	NA	NA	TRBJ2-2	CASSLTENTGELFF	TGTGCCAGCAGCCTGACTGAAAACACCGGGGAGCTGTTTTTT
TRBV5-6	NA	NA	TRBJ2-1	CASSTAGAVNEQFF	TGTGCCAGCAGCACGGCCGGGGCAGTCAATGAGCAGTTCTTC
TRBV9	once	NA	TRBJ2-7	CASSVAMGDSYEQYF	TGTGCCAGCAGCGTAGCTATGGGAGACTCCTACGAGCAGTACTTC
TRBV30	few	NA	TRBJ1-3	CAWSVSQFSGNTIYF	TGTGCCTGGAGTGTAAGCCAGTTTTCTGGAAACACCATATATTTT
TRBV30	NA	NA	TRBJ2-1	CAPTPGPDEQFF	TGTGCCCCAACGCCGGGGCCGGATGAGCAGTTCTTC
TRBV2	NA	NA	TRBJ2-1	CASSLGPEVYNEQFF	TGTGCCAGCAGCCTTGGCCCCGAGGTCTACAATGAGCAGTTCTTC
TRBV7-2	NA	NA	TRBJ2-2	CASSLLGLDGELFF	TGTGCCAGCAGCTTATTAGGACTTGACGGGGAGCTGTTTTTT
TRBV10-3	few	NA	TRBJ2-7	CAIRERGHNYEQYF	TGTGCCATCAGGGAACGGGGACACAACTACGAGCAGTACTTC
TRBV5-4	NA	TRBD2	TRBJ2-1	CASSPVSSGGMGEQFF	TGTGCCAGCAGCCCCGTGAGTAGCGGGGGGATGGGTGAGCAGTTCTTC
TRBV14	NA	NA	TRBJ2-3	CASSRVGFTDTQYF	TGTGCCAGCAGCCGCGTCGGATTTACAGATACGCAGTATTTT
TRBV7-3	NA	NA	TRBJ2-2	CASSSPKIAGELFF	TGTGCCAGCAGCTCTCCAAAAATCGCCGGGGAGCTGTTTTTT
TRBV9	NA	NA	TRBJ2-5	CASSAQPSGSMETQYF	TGTGCCAGCAGCGCGCAACCATCGGGTAGTATGGAGACCCAGTACTTC
TRBV4-3	NA	TRBD1	TRBJ2-7	CASSQDRRDRGYEQYF	TGCGCCAGCAGCCAAGATCGGCGGGACAGGGGTTACGAGCAGTACTTC
TRBV11-1	NA	TRBD2	TRBJ2-3	CASSPPRGLAADTQYF	TGTGCCAGCAGCCCCCCAAGGGGACTAGCGGCAGATACGCAGTATTTT
TRBV7-8	NA	NA	TRBJ2-7	CASSFSASDYEQYF	TGTGCCAGCAGCTTTTCTGCTAGCGACTACGAGCAGTACTTC
TRBV4-1	once	TRBD2	TRBJ2-1	CASSQEPFLAGVDNEQFF	TGCGCCAGCAGCCAAGAACCCTTTTTGGCGGGGGTAGACAATGAGCAGTTCTTC
TRBV5-8	NA	NA	TRBJ2-1	CASSRQQGSLSSYNEQFF	TGTGCCAGCAGCCGGCAACAGGGATCCCTAAGCTCCTACAATGAGCAGTTCTTC
TRBV6-1	NA	TRBD1	TRBJ1-4	CASHRGQGNEKLFF	TGTGCCAGCCACCGAGGACAGGGGAATGAAAAACTGTTTTTT
TRBV5-1	NA	TRBD1	TRBJ2-7	CASSWDRDEQYF	TGCGCCAGCAGCTGGGACAGGGACGAGCAGTACTTC
TRBV27	NA	NA	TRBJ2-1	CASVNREQFF	TGTGCCAGTGTGAATAGGGAGCAGTTCTTC
TRBV19	few	NA	TRBJ1-5	CASSISELGTQPQHF	TGTGCCAGTAGTATTTCTGAGCTAGGGACTCAGCCCCAGCATTTT
TRBV7-9	NA	NA	TRBJ1-6	CASSSSGSTYNSPLHF	TGTGCCAGCAGCTCCTCAGGATCCACCTATAATTCACCCCTCCACTTT
TRBV7-9	NA	TRBD2	TRBJ2-1	CASSRETSFNNEQFF	TGTGCCAGCAGCCGTGAGACTAGCTTCAACAATGAGCAGTTCTTC
TRBV5-1	NA	NA	TRBJ2-7	CASSLLAFSYEQYF	TGCGCCAGCAGCTTGCTAGCGTTTTCGTACGAGCAGTACTTC
TRBV11-3	NA	NA	TRBJ2-1	CASSYGGHEQFF	TGTGCCAGCAGCTATGGGGGTCATGAGCAGTTCTTC
TRBV5-1	NA	NA	TRBJ2-7	CASSLVGPTLYEQYF	TGCGCCAGCAGCTTGGTTGGGCCAACACTCTACGAGCAGTACTTC
TRBV7-2	NA	TRBD2	TRBJ2-1	CASSSQGLAGAIDNEQFF	TGTGCCAGCAGCTCCCAGGGACTAGCGGGAGCCATTGACAATGAGCAGTTCTTC
TRBV6-5	NA	NA	TRBJ2-7	CASRWGGTYEQYF	TGTGCCAGCAGGTGGGGCGGCACCTACGAGCAGTACTTC
TRBV12-1	few	NA	TRBJ1-5	CASSSALESQPQHF	TGTGCCAGCAGCTCTGCACTGGAAAGTCAGCCCCAGCATTTT
TRBV18	once	NA	TRBJ1-2	CASSPVAVPYGYTF	TGTGCCAGCTCACCTGTGGCGGTCCCATATGGCTACACCTTC
TRBV10-2	NA	NA	TRBJ2-2	CASSEWNTGELFF	TGCGCCAGCAGTGAATGGAACACCGGGGAGCTGTTTTTT
TRBV11-1	NA	TRBD1	TRBJ1-6	CASRSSGQGTPLHF	TGTGCCAGCAGGTCCTCGGGACAGGGGACACCCCTCCACTTT
TRBV2	NA	NA	TRBJ1-2	CASSEQGWDGYTF	TGTGCCAGCAGTGAACAGGGTTGGGATGGCTACACCTTC
TRBV28	NA	NA	TRBJ2-2	CASVSPQGLIAGELFF	TGTGCCAGCGTCTCACCCCAGGGCTTAATAGCCGGGGAGCTGTTTTTT
TRBV7-3	NA	NA	TRBJ2-1	CASSLVAQAPYNEQFF	TGTGCCAGCAGCTTAGTGGCCCAGGCCCCCTACAATGAGCAGTTCTTC
TRBV19	NA	NA	TRBJ2-7	CASSIQRNSYEQYF	TGTGCCAGTAGTATTCAGCGAAACTCCTACGAGCAGTACTTC
TRBV7-9	NA	TRBD1	TRBJ1-5	CASSLTGMANQPQHF	TGTGCCAGCAGCTTGACAGGGATGGCCAATCAGCCCCAGCATTTT
TRBV9	NA	NA	TRBJ1-1	CASSVVEATIGPKRFTEAFF	TGTGCCAGCAGCGTAGTAGAGGCCACTATCGGACCCAAAAGATTTACTGAAGCTTTCTTT
TRBV27	NA	TRBD1	TRBJ2-7	CASSTLGQGPYEQYF	TGTGCCAGCAGCACTTTGGGACAGGGTCCCTACGAGCAGTACTTC
TRBV6-1	NA	NA	TRBJ1-3	CASSEAHFTGTGNTIYF	TGTGCCAGCAGTGAAGCGCATTTTACAGGGACTGGAAACACCATATATTTT
TRBV18	NA	NA	TRBJ2-7	CASSPPPGGDEQYF	TGTGCCAGCTCACCACCGCCAGGGGGGGACGAGCAGTACTTC
TRBV7-2	once	TRBD2	TRBJ2-1	CASSLGLAPENEQFF	TGTGCCAGCAGCTTAGGACTAGCACCGGAAAATGAGCAGTTCTTC
TRBV9	few	NA	TRBJ2-7	CASSVLGGSEQYF	TGTGCCAGCAGCGTGCTCGGGGGATCCGAGCAGTACTTC
TRBV12-5	NA	NA	TRBJ1-2	CASGLAGTPNYGYTF	TGTGCTAGTGGTTTGGCGGGGACACCTAACTATGGCTACACCTTC
TRBV5-6	NA	NA	TRBJ1-2	CASSFPREGYGYTF	TGTGCCAGCAGCTTCCCCAGGGAAGGGTATGGCTACACCTTC
TRBV27	NA	TRBD1	TRBJ1-4	CASRDQGANPTNEKLFF	TGTGCCAGCAGAGATCAGGGGGCGAACCCAACTAATGAAAAACTGTTTTTT
TRBV28	NA	TRBD1	TRBJ2-7	CASSFSGPPGGYF	TGTGCCAGCAGTTTCTCGGGCCCTCCAGGGGGGTACTTC
TRBV7-2	few	NA	TRBJ2-6	CASSAAANVLTF	TGTGCCAGCAGCGCGGCGGCCAACGTCCTGACTTTC